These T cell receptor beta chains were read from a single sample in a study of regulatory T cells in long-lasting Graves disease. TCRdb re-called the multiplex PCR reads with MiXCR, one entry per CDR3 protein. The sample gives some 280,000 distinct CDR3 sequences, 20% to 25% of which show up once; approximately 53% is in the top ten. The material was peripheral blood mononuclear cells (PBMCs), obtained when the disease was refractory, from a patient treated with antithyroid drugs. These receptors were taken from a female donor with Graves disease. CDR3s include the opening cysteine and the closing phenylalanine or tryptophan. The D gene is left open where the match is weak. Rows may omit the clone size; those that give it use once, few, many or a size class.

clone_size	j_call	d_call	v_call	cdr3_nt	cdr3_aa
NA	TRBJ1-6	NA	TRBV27	TGTGCCAGCAGTTCGGGTAGCTCCTATAATTCACCCTTCCACTTT	CASSSGSSYNSPFHF
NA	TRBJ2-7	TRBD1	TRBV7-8	TGTGCCAGCAGCTTAGATACCGGACAGGGCTACGAGCAGTACTTC	CASSLDTGQGYEQYF
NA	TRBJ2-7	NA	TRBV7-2	TGTGCCAGCAGCCCCTCCCCTCTCGGCGAGCAGTACTTC	CASSPSPLGEQYF
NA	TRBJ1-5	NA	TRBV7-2	TGTGCCAGCAGCCTCCGGTCGCAAGATCAGCCCCAGCATTTT	CASSLRSQDQPQHF
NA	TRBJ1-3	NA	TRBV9	TGTGCCAGCAGCGTAGATGCTCCGGGGAGCTCTGGAAACACCATATATTTT	CASSVDAPGSSGNTIYF
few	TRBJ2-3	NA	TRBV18	TGTGCCAGCTCACCACCGACAGATACGCAGTATTTT	CASSPPTDTQYF
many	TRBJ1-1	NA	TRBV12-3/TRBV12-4	TGTGCCAGCAGACGCAGCGAGGGGAACACTGAAGCTTTCTTT	CASRRSEGNTEAFF
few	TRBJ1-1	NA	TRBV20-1	TGCAGTGCTAGTGTACGGTGGGGGGGATTGAATGAAGCTTTCTTT	CSASVRWGGLNEAFF
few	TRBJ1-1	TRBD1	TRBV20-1	TGCAGTGCTAGAGATCCAGGGGGCCCGAACACTGAAGCTTTCTTT	CSARDPGGPNTEAFF
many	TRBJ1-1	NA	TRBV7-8	TGTGCCAGCAGCTTAGAACCCACGGTGAACACTGAAGCTTTCTTT	CASSLEPTVNTEAFF